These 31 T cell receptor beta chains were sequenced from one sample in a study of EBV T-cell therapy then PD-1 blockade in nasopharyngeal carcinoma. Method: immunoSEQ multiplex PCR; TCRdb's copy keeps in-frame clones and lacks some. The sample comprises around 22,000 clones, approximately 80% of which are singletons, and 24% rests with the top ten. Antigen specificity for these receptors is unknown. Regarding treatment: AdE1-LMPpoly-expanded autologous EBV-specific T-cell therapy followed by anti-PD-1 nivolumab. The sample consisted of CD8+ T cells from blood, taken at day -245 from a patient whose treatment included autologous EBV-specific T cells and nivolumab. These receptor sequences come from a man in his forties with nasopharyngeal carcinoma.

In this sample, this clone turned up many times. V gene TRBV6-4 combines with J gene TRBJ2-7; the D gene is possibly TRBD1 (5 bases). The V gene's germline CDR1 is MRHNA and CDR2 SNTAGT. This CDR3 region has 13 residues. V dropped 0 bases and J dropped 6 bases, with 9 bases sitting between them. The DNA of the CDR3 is TGTGCCAGCAGTGACTCTGAAGGGGCCGAGCAGTACTTC. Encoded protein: CASSDSEGAEQYF.

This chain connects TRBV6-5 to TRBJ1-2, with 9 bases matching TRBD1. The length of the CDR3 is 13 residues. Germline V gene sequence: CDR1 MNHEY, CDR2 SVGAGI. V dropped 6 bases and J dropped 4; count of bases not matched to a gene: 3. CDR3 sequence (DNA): TGTGCCAGCAGGGGACAGGGAAGCTATGGCTACACCTTC. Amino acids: CASRGQGSYGYTF.

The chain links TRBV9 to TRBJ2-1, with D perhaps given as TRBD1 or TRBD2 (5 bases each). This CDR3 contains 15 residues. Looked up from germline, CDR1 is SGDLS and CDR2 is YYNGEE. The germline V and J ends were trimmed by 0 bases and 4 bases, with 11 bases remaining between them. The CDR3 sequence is CASSVGGERYNEQFF. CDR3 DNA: TGTGCCAGCAGCGTAGGAGGGGAAAGATACAATGAGCAGTTCTTC. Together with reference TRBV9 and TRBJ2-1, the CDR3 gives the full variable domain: DSGVTQTPKHLITATGQRVTLRCSPRSGDLSVYWYQQSLDQGLQFLIQYYNGEERAKGNILERFSAQQFPDLHSELNLSSLELGDSALYFCASSVGGERYNEQFFGPGTRLTVL.

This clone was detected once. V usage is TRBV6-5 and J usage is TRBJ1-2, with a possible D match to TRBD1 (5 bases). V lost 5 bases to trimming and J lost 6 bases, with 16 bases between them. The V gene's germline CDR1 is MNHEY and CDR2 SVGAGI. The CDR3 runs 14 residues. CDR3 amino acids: CASSTLQAIHGYTF. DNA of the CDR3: TGTGCCAGCAGTACACTACAGGCGATCCATGGCTACACCTTC.

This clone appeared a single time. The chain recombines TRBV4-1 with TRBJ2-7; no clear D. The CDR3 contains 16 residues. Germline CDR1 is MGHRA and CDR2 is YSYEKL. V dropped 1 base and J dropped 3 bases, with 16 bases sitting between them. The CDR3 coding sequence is TGCGCCAGCAGCCAAGGCCACGTGGCTGCCGGCTACGAGCAGTACTTC. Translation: CASSQGHVAAGYEQYF.

CDR3 amino acids: CASSQEGEGTNEKLFF. CDR3 bases: TGCGCCAGCAGCCAAGAGGGAGAGGGCACTAATGAAAAACTGTTTTTT. The chain has TRBV4-3 and TRBJ1-4, with D unresolved. V lost 0 bases to trimming and J lost 2 bases, with 10 bases between them. Per the germline V gene, CDR1 is LGHNA and CDR2 is YSLEER. The CDR3 has 16 amino acids.

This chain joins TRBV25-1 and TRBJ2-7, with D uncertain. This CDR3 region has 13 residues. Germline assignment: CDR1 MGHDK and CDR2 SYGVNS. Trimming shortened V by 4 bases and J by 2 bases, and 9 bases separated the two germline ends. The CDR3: CASSAGEAYEQYF. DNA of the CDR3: TGTGCCAGCAGTGCCGGTGAAGCCTACGAGCAGTACTTC.

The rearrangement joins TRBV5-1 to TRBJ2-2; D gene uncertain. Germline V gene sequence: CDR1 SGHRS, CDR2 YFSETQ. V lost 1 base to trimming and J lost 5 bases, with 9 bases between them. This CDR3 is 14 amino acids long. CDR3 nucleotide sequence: TGCGCCAGCAGCTTGTGGACCGGAACCGGGGAGCTGTTTTTT. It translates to CASSLWTGTGELFF.

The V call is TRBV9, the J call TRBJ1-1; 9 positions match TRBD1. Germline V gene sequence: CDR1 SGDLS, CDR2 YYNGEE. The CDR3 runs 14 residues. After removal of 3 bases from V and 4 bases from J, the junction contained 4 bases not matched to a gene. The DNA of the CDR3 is TGTGCCAGCAGCGAGGGGACAGGGAGCACTGAAGCTTTCTTT. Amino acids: CASSEGTGSTEAFF.

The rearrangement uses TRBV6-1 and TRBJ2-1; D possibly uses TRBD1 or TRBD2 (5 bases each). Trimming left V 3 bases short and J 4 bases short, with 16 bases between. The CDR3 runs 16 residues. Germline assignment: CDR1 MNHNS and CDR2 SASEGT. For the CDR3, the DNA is TGTGCCAGCAGTGACTATCCCACCGGGGCGTACAATGAGCAGTTCTTC. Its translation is CASSDYPTGAYNEQFF.

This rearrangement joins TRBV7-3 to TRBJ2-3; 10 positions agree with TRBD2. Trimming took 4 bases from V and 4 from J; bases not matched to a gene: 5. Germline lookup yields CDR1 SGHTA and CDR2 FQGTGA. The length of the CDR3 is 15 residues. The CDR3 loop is CASSSGLAVSDTQYF. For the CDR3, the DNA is TGTGCCAGCAGCTCCGGACTAGCGGTGTCAGATACGCAGTATTTT. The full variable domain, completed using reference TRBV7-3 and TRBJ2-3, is GAGVSQTPSNKVTEKGKYVELRCDPISGHTALYWYRQSLGQGPEFLIYFQGTGAADDSGLPNDRFFAVRPEGSVSTLKIQRTERGDSAVYLCASSSGLAVSDTQYFGPGTRLTVL.

CDR3 loop: CASSQEGGTGANVLTF. The CDR3 nucleotides are TGCGCCAGCAGCCAAGAGGGCGGGACTGGGGCCAACGTCCTGACTTTC. The chain links TRBV4-3 to TRBJ2-6; tentatively, D is TRBD2 (6 bases). Per germline, CDR1 LGHNA and CDR2 YSLEER. Trimming took 0 bases from V and 2 from J, leaving 8 bases between them. There are 16 residues in the CDR3.

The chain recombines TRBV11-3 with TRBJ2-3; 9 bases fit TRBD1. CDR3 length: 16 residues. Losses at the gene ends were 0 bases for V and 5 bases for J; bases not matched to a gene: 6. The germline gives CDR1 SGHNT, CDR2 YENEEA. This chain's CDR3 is CASSLEQGARVDTQYF. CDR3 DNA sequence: TGTGCCAGCAGCTTAGAACAGGGGGCACGAGTAGATACGCAGTATTTT.

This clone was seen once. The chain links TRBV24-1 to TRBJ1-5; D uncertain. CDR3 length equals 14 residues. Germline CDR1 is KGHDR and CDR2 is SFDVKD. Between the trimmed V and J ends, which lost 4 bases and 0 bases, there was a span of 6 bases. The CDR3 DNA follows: TGTGCCACCAGTGACGTTTTTAGCAATCAGCCCCAGCATTTT. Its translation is CATSDVFSNQPQHF.

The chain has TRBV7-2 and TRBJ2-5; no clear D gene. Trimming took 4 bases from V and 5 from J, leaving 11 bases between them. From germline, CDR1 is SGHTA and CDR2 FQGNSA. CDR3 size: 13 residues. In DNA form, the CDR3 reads TGTGCCAGCAGCTCCCCCGTCAGGGAGACCCAGTACTTC. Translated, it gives CASSSPVRETQYF. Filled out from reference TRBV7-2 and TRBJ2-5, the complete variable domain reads GAGVSQSPSNKVTEKGKDVELRCDPISGHTALYWYRQSLGQGLEFLIYFQGNSAPDKSGLPSDRFSAERTGGSVSTLTIQRTQQEDSAVYLCASSSPVRETQYFGPGTRLLVL.

The CDR3 nucleotides read TGTGCCAGCAGCCAAGATCGAGTCAGCTACTCTGGAAACACCATATATTTT. This sequence encodes CASSQDRVSYSGNTIYF. The chain combines TRBV14 with TRBJ1-3; D call uncertain. The CDR3 spans 17 residues. Germline V CDR1 and CDR2: SGHDN, FVKESK. The V gene lost 0 bases and the J gene lost 0 bases, with 12 bases spanning the gap.

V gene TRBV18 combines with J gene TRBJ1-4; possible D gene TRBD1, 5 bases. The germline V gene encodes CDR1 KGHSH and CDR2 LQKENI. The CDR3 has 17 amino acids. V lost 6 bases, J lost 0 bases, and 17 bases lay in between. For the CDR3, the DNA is TGTGCCAGCTCCCACCAGGGATTCCCTTCAACTAATGAAAAACTGTTTTTT. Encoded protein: CASSHQGFPSTNEKLFF.

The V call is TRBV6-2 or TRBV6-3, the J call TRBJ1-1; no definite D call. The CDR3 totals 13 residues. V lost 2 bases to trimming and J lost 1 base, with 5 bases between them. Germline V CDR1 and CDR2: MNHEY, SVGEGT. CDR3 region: CASSYTRNTEAFF. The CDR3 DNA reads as TGTGCCAGCAGTTACACCAGGAACACTGAAGCTTTCTTT.

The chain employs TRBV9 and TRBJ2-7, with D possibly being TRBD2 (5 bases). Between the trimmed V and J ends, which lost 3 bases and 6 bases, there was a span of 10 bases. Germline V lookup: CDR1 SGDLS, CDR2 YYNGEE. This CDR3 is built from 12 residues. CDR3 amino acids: CASSASSGEQYF. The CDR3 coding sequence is TGTGCCAGCAGCGCCTCCAGCGGCGAGCAGTACTTC.

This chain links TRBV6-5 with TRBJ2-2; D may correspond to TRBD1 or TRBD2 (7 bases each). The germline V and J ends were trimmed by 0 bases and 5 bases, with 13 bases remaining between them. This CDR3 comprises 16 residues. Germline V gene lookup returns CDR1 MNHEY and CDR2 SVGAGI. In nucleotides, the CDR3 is TGTGCCAGCAGTTACTCGCAGGGGGGGTGGACCGGGGAGCTGTTTTTT. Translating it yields CASSYSQGGWTGELFF.

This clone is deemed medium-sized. The DNA for the CDR3 is TGTGCCTGGCGCGCCGGGACACCCTATTCACCCCTCCACTTT. Protein: CAWRAGTPYSPLHF. This rearrangement joins TRBV30 to TRBJ1-6; D is possibly TRBD1 (6 bases). From germline, CDR1 is GTSNPN and CDR2 SVGIG (reference sequence). V shed 5 bases and J shed 8 bases, with 16 bases lying between them. The length of the CDR3 is 14 residues.

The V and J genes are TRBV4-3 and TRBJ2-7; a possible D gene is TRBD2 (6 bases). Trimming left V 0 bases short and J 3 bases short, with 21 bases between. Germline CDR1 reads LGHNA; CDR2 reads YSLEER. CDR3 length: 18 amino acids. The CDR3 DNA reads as TGCGCCAGCAGCCAAGAAGCGCTGGGCGGGGTTGGCCTCTACGAGCAGTACTTC. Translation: CASSQEALGGVGLYEQYF.

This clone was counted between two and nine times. The chain's CDR3 is CATSREGQGAGANVLTF. CDR3 DNA sequence: TGTGCCACCAGCAGAGAGGGACAGGGGGCTGGGGCCAACGTCCTGACTTTC. The V gene is TRBV15, the J gene TRBJ2-6; 11 bases are a match to TRBD1. V gave up 0 bases and J gave up 2 bases; unmatched junction bases: 0. CDR3 length equals 17 residues. Germline V gene data show CDR1 as LNHNV and CDR2 as YYDKDF (reference sequence).

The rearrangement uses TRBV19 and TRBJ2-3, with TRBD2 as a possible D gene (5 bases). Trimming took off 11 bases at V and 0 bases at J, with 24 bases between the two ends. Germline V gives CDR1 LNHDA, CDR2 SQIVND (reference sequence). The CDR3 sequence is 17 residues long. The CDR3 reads CAGKGMRAAPSTDTQYF. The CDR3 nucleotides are TGTGCCGGAAAGGGCATGAGAGCGGCCCCTAGCACAGATACGCAGTATTTT.

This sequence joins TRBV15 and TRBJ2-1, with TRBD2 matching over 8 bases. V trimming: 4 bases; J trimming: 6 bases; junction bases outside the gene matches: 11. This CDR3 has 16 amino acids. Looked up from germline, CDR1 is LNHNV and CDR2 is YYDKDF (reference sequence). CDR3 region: CATSKAGDFIFNEQFF. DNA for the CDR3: TGTGCCACCAGCAAAGCGGGGGACTTCATTTTCAATGAGCAGTTCTTC.

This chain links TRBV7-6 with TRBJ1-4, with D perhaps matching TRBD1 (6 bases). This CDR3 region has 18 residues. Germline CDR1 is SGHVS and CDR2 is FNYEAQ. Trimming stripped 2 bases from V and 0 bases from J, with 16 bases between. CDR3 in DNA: TGTGCCAGCAGCTTAAGGGGGGGAAGGGCGACAACTAATGAAAAACTGTTTTTT. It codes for CASSLRGGRATTNEKLFF.

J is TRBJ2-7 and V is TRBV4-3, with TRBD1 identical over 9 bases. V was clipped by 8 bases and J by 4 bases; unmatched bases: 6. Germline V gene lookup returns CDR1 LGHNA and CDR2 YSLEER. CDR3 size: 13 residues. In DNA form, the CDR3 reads TGCGCCAGCTCGGGACAGGGAGGATACGAGCAGTACTTC. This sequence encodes CASSGQGGYEQYF.

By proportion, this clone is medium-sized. CDR3 loop: CASSQTTGTENSPLHF. The CDR3 DNA reads as TGCGCCAGCAGCCAAACTACCGGGACAGAAAATTCACCCCTCCACTTT. The chain recombines TRBV4-1 with TRBJ1-6; TRBD1 matches 7 bases. CDR1 MGHRA and CDR2 YSYEKL come from the germline V gene. Germline trimming cut 2 bases from V and 7 bases from J; bases unmatched to any gene: 8. The CDR3 runs 16 residues.

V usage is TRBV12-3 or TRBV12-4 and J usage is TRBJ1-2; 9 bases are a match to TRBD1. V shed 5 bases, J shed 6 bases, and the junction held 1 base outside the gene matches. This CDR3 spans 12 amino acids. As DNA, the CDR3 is TGTGCCAGCAGTCACAGGGGGCATGGCTACACCTTC. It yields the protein CASSHRGHGYTF.

The CDR3, as DNA: TGTGCCAGCAGCCTCGGACTAGCGGCCTACAATGAGCAGTTCTTC. It is translated as CASSLGLAAYNEQFF. The gene calls are TRBV27 and TRBJ2-1; TRBD2 aligns across 10 bases. Trimming at V came to 6 bases and at J to 2 bases, leaving 4 bases not matched to a gene. Germline assignment: CDR1 MNHEY and CDR2 SMNVEV (reference sequence). The CDR3 runs to 15 residues.

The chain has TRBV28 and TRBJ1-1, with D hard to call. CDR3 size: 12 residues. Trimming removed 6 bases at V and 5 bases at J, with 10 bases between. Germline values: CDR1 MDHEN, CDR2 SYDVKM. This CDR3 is CASRDEETEAFF. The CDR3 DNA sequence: TGTGCCAGCAGGGATGAGGAGACTGAAGCTTTCTTT.